Shown below are 4 T cell receptor beta chains from a single sample sequenced in a study of CD8+CD57+ T cells in acquired aplastic anemia. Profiles of TCR beta VDJ and CDR3 were generated from a genomic DNA template. Using its own MiXCR run on the reads, TCRdb lists one record per CDR3 protein. The table records roughly 180,000 distinct CDR3 sequences, roughly half of them present only once. Sequenced: sorted CD4+, CD8+, or CD8+CD57+ T cells (not recorded which) from PBMCs. These receptors all come from a human donor in good health.

CDR3 sequence reads: CNAPLSNYGYTF. The CDR3 region has the DNA TGCAATGCCCCCCTAAGCAACTATGGCTACACCTTC. The chain recombines TRBV20-1 with TRBJ1-2; D remains unclear. The V gene's germline CDR1 is DFQATT and CDR2 SNEGSKA (reference sequence). The CDR3 runs 12 residues.

There are many counts of this clonotype. The chain combines TRBV7-6 with TRBJ1-5, with D unclear. The CDR3 runs to 12 residues. V was clipped by 5 bases and J by 11 bases, with 13 bases between them. The V gene's germline CDR1 is SGHVS and CDR2 FNYEAQ. The CDR3 loop reads CASSPLMRAQHF. The DNA for the CDR3 is TGTGCCAGCAGCCCTCTGATGAGGGCCCAGCATTTT.

This clonotype was picked up many times. The chain employs TRBV5-4 and TRBJ2-5; TRBD2 aligns across 7 bases. The V gene's germline CDR1 is SGHNT and CDR2 YYREEE (reference sequence). J lost 4 bases, V lost 1 base, and 10 bases had no gene match. The CDR3 runs 16 residues. CDR3 sequence: CASSLLGREYGETQYF. The CDR3 DNA follows: TGTGCCAGCAGCTTGTTGGGGCGGGAGTACGGAGAGACCCAGTACTTC.

V gene TRBV11-2 combines with J gene TRBJ2-7; TRBD2 aligns across 9 bases. The CDR3 has 18 amino acids. Germline trimming cut 2 bases from V and 2 bases from J; bases unmatched to any gene: 13. Germline CDR1 SGHAT, CDR2 FQNNGV. The CDR3 region is CASSLRPSGNGGAYEQYF. CDR3 coding DNA: TGTGCCAGCAGCTTACGCCCTAGCGGGAACGGCGGGGCCTACGAGCAGTACTTC.